This section outlines one TCR beta chain sequence together with its context. This clone's antigen is unknown. There are no base qualities to consult, and no much larger clone falls within one base. These data come from a study of T cell responses to AZD1222 COVID-19 vaccine (dated by TCRdb to the early 2020s). Background on the whole study: TCR sequencing covered 233 trial participants: approximately 200 given two doses of AZD1222 and 26 given two doses of MenACWY control vaccine. Enrollment into the trials was organized by age into subgroups of 18-55, 56-69 and 70-plus years, and those subgroups contained about 160, 30 and 59 TCR-sequenced participants, respectively. Overall results and qualifications from the work: After two AZD1222 doses, both the breadth and the depth of spike-specific TCRs were significantly higher than at day 0 and than in MenACWY recipients. In the small 56-69-year group, the increase in depth fell short of significance, most likely because of low power. Participants were mostly white British and included more females than males, and it was suggested by the authors that clonal diversity may have been underestimated. Because no day 14 peak-response samples were available, repertoires were characterized only after the peak T cell response. The whole spike protein was spanned by vaccine-associated CD4 TCRs, and dominant responses were seen in regions 160-218 and 743-854. Epitopes outside the regions mutated in the B.1.351 and B.1.1.7 variants were reportedly recognized by nearly half of the unique spike-specific TCRs. Conclusions about previously exposed vaccinees are limited because only a handful of AZD1222 recipients were SARS-CoV-2 seropositive at baseline.

This specimen's time point label, interpreted: about 28 days (+/-7) after the second vaccine dose. AZD1222 recipients given second doses at about 4 weeks or at about 12 weeks were pooled, since spike-specific TCR depth and breadth were not found to differ between the two schedules. The vaccinee samples were drawn from two UK trials, COV001 and COV002, one of which was a single-blind randomized controlled phase 2/3 trial testing AZD1222 (ChAdOx1 nCoV-19) in healthy adults. For TCRbeta chain sequencing, PBMC samples from trial participants were taken at day 0 and at day 28 after the second dose. V is reduced by 1 base and J by 0 bases, leaving a spacing of 10 bases between them. CDR3 length: 16 amino acids, cysteine to phenylalanine. The entry retains the CDR3 DNA only, 48 bases that are in frame from base 1. CDR1 and CDR2 (SGHTA, FQGNSA) derive from the germline V gene. The CDR3 regions of human TCRbeta chains were analyzed by immunosequencing. The study's processing was this. Repertoire TCRs were checked for matches against a reference library of SARS-CoV-2-specific TCRs that had been generated using the MIRA antigen-specificity platform. Breadth was defined as the fraction of unique TCRs that were SARS-CoV-2-associated. Depth was defined as the fraction of total T cells that were SARS-CoV-2-associated. Using the MIRA data, each spike-specific TCR was assigned both to the spike region to which the TCR was reactive and to a CD4 or CD8 class. Log10-transformed breadth and depth values were compared by one-way ANOVA with Sidak's multiple comparisons tests. TCRdb limited this immuneACCESS table to in-frame rearrangements with V and J called. A share of clones is missing; checked studies link under half to unresolved V genes, and the rest is unexplained. V, J and clone size were drawn from that table, and D and trimming were deduced from the DNA. The sample table shows around 130,000 clones, and approximately 92% are seen once. The ten most abundant clones make up about 1.1% of the sample.

The rearranged chain carries TRBV7-2 and TRBJ1-3; the D gene lacks a confident call. Sequencing used peripheral blood, obtained 28 days after the second AZD1222 dose. The sequence derives from an adult who received the AZD1222 COVID-19 vaccine. CDR3 protein: CASSLGHPSSGNTIYF. The sequenced DNA: TGTGCCAGCAGCTTAGGGCACCCAAGCTCTGGAAACACCATATATTTT.